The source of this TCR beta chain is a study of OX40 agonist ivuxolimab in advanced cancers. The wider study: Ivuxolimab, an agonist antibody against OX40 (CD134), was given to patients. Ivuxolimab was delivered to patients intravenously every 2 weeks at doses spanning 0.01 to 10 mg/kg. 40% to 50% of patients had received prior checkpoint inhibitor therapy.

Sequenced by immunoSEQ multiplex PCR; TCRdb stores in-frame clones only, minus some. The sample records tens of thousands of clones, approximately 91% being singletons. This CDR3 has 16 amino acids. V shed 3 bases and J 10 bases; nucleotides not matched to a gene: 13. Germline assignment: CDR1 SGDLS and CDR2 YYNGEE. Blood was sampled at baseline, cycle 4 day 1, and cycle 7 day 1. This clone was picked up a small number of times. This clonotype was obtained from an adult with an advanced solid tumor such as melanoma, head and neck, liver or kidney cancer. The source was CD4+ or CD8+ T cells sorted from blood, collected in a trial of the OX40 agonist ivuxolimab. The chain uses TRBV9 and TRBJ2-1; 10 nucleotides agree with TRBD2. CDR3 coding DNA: TGTGCCAGCAGCGACCAAAGCGGGAGGGCCACCGGGGAGCAGTTCTTC. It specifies CASSDQSGRATGEQFF.